The source of this T cell receptor (beta chain) is a study of regulatory T cells in long-lasting Graves disease. Time point indicated: newly diagnosed GD, antithyroid drugs for less than 3 months. Following extraction of RNA from PBMCs, that RNA was used to make the TCR library. Enrollment of patients was through an endocrinology department in Xi'an, China. Combining iRepertoire HTBI primers with Arm-PCR of CDR3 regions, the authors built TCR beta libraries. Using its own MiXCR run on the multiplex PCR reads, TCRdb lists one record per CDR3 protein. This table holds hundreds of thousands of distinct CDR3 sequences, approximately 13% found once. This CDR3 spans 16 amino acids. In germline, CDR1 is KGHDR, CDR2 SFDVKD. Deletions cut 3 bases from V and 8 bases from J, with 18 bases between. This clonotype was counted at least ten times. These same records also appear under a second study, on T cells in Graves' hyperthyroidism and ophthalmopathy. That publication notes: The TCR CDR3 first-round RT-PCR relied on the HTBI primer set.

The specimen was peripheral blood mononuclear cells (PBMCs), collected at new diagnosis, from a patient treated with antithyroid drugs. The sequence came from a man aged 30 to 39 with Graves disease. The chain employs TRBV24-1 and TRBJ2-2; tentative D call: TRBD2 (6 bases). The CDR3 sequence is CATSDPSPAAGGELFF. Here the CDR3 DNA reads TGTGCCACCAGTGATCCATCGCCGGCTGCGGGGGGGGAGCTGTTTTTT.